The present T cell receptor (beta chain) was sequenced within a study of T cells in Graves' hyperthyroidism and ophthalmopathy. Authors of the study amplified TCR beta CDR3 regions from RNA transcripts. TCR CDR3 underwent first-round RT-PCR with the HTBI primer set. In TCRdb, the multiplex PCR reads were re-called with MiXCR into one record per CDR3 protein. The sample includes about 360,000 distinct CDR3 sequences, about 13% of them seen just once. Study results and caveats: In the blood, most expanded thyroid clonotypes above 0.001 appeared as well. A 13 V-J signature model discriminated ophthalmopathy versus stable hyperthyroidism.

Exclusion followed for patients with uncontrolled infection, other autoimmune disease, pregnancy or lactation. Diagnosis relied on clinical symptoms, serum thyroxine and TRAb, thyroid ultrasound and orbital computed tomography. The ends were cut back, 5 bases at V and 2 bases at J, with 10 bases in the middle. CDR1 is SEHNR, CDR2 FQNEAQ, per germline (reference sequence). The CDR3 extends over 14 amino acids. This clonotype was recorded at least ten times. What it binds is unknown. This sequence originates from a man younger than 45 with Graves' hyperthyroidism that later progressed to Graves' ophthalmopathy. Source material: blood. The chain links TRBV7-9 to TRBJ1-3; unclear D gene. The CDR3 nucleotides read TGTGCCAGCAGCCTCGGTGGACCTGGAAACACCATATATTTT. This encodes CASSLGGPGNTIYF.